This entry lists 8 T cell receptor beta chains sequenced from one sample in a study of cytotoxic CD8 clonotypes in ibrutinib-treated CLL (dated by TCRdb to about 2021). Library preparation was by the immunoSEQ multiplex PCR assay. Held by TCRdb, this immuneACCESS table contains in-frame sequences only and omits some clones. Under half of the omission traces to an unresolved V gene where checked; the cause of the rest is unknown. The sample table records some 150,000 clones; approximately 77% of these occur just once. Of the sample, 25% to 35% is held by the ten largest clones. What the time point label conveys for this sample: about eleven months on ibrutinib. The sequencing used PBMCs, collected after 12 months of ibrutinib treatment. The source of these receptors is a human donor with chronic lymphocytic leukemia.

V is TRBV25-1 and J is TRBJ2-2; D uncertain. Trimming took 1 base from V and 6 from J, leaving 21 bases between them. This CDR3 comprises 18 residues. Germline assignment: CDR1 MGHDK and CDR2 SYGVNS. CDR3 DNA sequence: TGTGCCAGCAGTGAATCTTCGGGCAGTTATTTAGTTGCCGGGGAGCTGTTTTTT. Amino acids: CASSESSGSYLVAGELFF.

This clone was observed once. The V and J genes are TRBV2 and TRBJ2-7; 9 bases match TRBD2. CDR1 SNHLY and CDR2 FYNNEI come from the germline V gene. The ends lost 6 bases at V and 1 base at J; junction bases unmatched: 13. The CDR3 runs 17 residues. CDR3 nucleotide sequence: TGTGCCAGCAGGGGATATATGGGTAGCGGGAGTTCCTACGAGCAGTACTTC. This codes for CASRGYMGSGSSYEQYF.

This clone was seen once. This chain links TRBV7-9 with TRBJ2-6; 7 bases agree with TRBD2. CDR1 SEHNR and CDR2 FQNEAQ come from the germline V gene (reference sequence). V lost 5 bases, J lost 2 bases, and 3 bases stayed unmatched. The CDR3 covers 15 residues. The DNA for the CDR3 is TGTGCCAGCAGCCGACTAGCTGCTGGGGCCAACGTCCTGACTTTC. It encodes CASSRLAAGANVLTF.

The chain has TRBV30 and TRBJ2-1; the D gene is possibly TRBD2 (6 bases). The CDR3 has 13 residues. Germline V gene lookup returns CDR1 GTSNPN and CDR2 SVGIG (reference sequence). The germline V and J ends were trimmed by 6 bases and 4 bases, with 13 bases remaining between them. CDR3 sequence: CACTSWDYNEQFF. As DNA, the CDR3 is TGTGCCTGTACTAGCTGGGATTACAATGAGCAGTTCTTC.

The V and J genes are TRBV7-2 and TRBJ2-5; no firm D call. This CDR3 is built from 13 residues. Germline loops: CDR1 SGHTA, CDR2 FQGNSA. V was pared by 3 bases and J by 1 base, with 6 bases between. The CDR3 coding sequence is TGTGCCAGCAGCTTCGTGATCCAAGAGACCCAGTACTTC. Amino acid sequence: CASSFVIQETQYF. The full variable domain, its missing parts supplied by reference TRBV7-2 and TRBJ2-5, is GAGVSQSPSNKVTEKGKDVELRCDPISGHTALYWYRQSLGQGLEFLIYFQGNSAPDKSGLPSDRFSAERTGGSVSTLTIQRTQQEDSAVYLCASSFVIQETQYFGPGTRLLVL.

The gene calls are TRBV7-3 and TRBJ2-7; possibly TRBD1 for D (7 bases). The germline V gene encodes CDR1 SGHTA and CDR2 FQGTGA. The CDR3 has 15 amino acids. Trimming cost V 4 bases and J 5 bases, with 18 bases left between them. CDR3 coding DNA: TGTGCCAGCAGCTCCACGCGGGACAGAGGCCACGAGCAGTACTTC. It encodes CASSSTRDRGHEQYF. Full variable domain (missing parts from reference TRBV7-3 and TRBJ2-7): GAGVSQTPSNKVTEKGKYVELRCDPISGHTALYWYRQSLGQGPEFLIYFQGTGAADDSGLPNDRFFAVRPEGSVSTLKIQRTERGDSAVYLCASSSTRDRGHEQYFGPGTRLTVT.

The sample holds a few counts of this clone. The genes are TRBV5-1 and TRBJ2-2, with 8 bases that match TRBD2. The CDR3 loop spans 17 amino acids. V was pared by 0 bases and J by 0 bases, with 4 bases of the junction left unmatched. Per germline, CDR1 SGHRS and CDR2 YFSETQ. CDR3 loop: CASSLGTGGPNTGELFF. The CDR3 nucleotides read TGCGCCAGCAGCTTGGGGACGGGAGGGCCGAACACCGGGGAGCTGTTTTTT.

This clone was seen just once. The CDR3 here is CASSYSSGGGTEAFF. DNA of the CDR3: TGTGCCAGCAGTTACTCGTCGGGGGGGGGCACTGAAGCTTTCTTT. V and J are TRBV6-5 and TRBJ1-1; a weak D match, TRBD1 (5 bases). The CDR3 runs 15 residues. Trimming left V 0 bases short and J 4 bases short, with 12 bases between. Germline CDR1 and CDR2: MNHEY and SVGAGI.